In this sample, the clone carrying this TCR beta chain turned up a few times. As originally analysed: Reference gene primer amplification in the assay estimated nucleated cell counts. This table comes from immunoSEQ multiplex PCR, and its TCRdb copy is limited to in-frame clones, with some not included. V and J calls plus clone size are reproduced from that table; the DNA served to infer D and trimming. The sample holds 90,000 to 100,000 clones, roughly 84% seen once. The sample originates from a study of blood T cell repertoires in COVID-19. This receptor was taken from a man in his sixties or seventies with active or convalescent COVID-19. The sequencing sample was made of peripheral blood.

This CDR3 reads CAVARGHDGSPLHF. In DNA, the CDR3 is TGTGCCGTAGCTAGGGGGCATGATGGTTCACCCCTCCACTTT. The chain recombines TRBV27 with TRBJ1-6, with 7 bases identical to TRBD1. CDR3 length equals 14 residues. Germline CDR1 and CDR2: MNHEY and SMNVEV (reference sequence). V lost 11 bases and J lost 9; bases outside the gene matches: 13.